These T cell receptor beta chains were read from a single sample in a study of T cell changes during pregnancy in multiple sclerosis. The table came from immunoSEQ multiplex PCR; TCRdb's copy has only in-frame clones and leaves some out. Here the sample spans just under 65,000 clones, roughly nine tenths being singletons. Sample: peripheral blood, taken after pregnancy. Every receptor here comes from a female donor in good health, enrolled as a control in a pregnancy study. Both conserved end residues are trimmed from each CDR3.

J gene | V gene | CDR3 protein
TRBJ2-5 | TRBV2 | ASRGQGLGGETQY
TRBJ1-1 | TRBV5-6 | ASSPGTGDRNTEAF
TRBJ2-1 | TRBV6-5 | ASRPGGEYNEQF
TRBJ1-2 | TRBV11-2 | ASSAGQDYGYT
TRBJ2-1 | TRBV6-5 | ASSYFRGEGYNEQF
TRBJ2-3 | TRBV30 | AWSAGLAGHTDTQY
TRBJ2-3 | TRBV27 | ASTPGGRTDTQY
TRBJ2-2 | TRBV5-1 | ASSLVFGTSDIGELF
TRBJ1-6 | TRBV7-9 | ASSFEVTGSPLH
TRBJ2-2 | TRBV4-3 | ASSQDPRNTGELF
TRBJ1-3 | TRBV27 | ASSLTGDLSSGNTIY
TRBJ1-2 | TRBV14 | ASSQARRGGYT
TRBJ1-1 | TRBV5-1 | ASSLGTLRGTEAF
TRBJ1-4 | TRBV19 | ASSGRWTGGNEKLF
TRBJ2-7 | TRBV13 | ASSSRASDEQY
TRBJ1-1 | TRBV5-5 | ASSLAATRGTEAF
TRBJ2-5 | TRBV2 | ASGSSLTGGRETQY
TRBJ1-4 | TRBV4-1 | ASSRPMTEGNEKLF
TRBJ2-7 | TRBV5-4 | ASSLGSGGMNEQY
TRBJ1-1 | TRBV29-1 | SVPTGGTEAF
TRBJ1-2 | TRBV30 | AWSVWSRTGISYEGYT
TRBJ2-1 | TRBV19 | ASSSSGLPYNEQF
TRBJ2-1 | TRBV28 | ASRPGGTSPHEQF
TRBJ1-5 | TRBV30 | AWRGTGPYQPQH
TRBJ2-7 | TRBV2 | ASRDNRDEQY
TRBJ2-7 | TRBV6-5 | ASSYAAGVSDEQY
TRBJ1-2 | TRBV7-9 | ASSFTGMGGYT
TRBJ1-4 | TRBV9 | ASSVGGTNEKLF
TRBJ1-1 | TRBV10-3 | AISDTSGPAGTEAF
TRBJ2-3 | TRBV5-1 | ASSLGWQGATDTQY
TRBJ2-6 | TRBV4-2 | ASKPGQGAWSGANVLT
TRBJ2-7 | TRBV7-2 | ASTQEHRAYEQY
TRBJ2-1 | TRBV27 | ASSSGSAFNEQF
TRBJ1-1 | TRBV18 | ASSPRTGESTEAF
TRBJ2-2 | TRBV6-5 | ASRWGLANTGELF
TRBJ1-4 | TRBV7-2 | ASSLVGRRGEKLF
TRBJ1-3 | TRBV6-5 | ASSYSGRAVGNTIY
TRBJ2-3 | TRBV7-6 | ASTDHGGGPPDTQY
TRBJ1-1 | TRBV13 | ASSLTGEAF
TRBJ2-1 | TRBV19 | ASTPRGLAGGSSYNEQF
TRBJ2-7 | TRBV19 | ASSAGTGAYEQY
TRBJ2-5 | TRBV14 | ASSHGQGPPETQY
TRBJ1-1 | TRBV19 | ASSQPGGAGNTEAF
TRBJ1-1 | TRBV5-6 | ASSLADRGNTEAF
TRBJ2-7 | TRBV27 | ASSSRLEGQGANEQY
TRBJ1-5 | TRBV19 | ASTSSSLSNQPQH
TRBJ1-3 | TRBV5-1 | ASSLEDNSGNTIY
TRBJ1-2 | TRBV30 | AWSVPARYGYT
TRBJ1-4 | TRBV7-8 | ASRGQGTTNEKLF
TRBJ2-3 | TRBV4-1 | ASSVSGTSGVSDTQY
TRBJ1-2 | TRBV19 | ASSRQGADYGYT